A single sample gave rise to the 21 T cell receptor beta chains below, sequenced in a study of beta chain features in type 1 diabetes. Of the isolated RNA, all was reverse transcribed, and so the sequenced material was expressed TCRB transcripts. Produced via immunoSEQ multiplex PCR; TCRdb's table is partial and in-frame only. The table has 350,000 to 450,000 clones, approximately 15% seen once; the top ten hold less than 0.04%. Specimen: naive CD4+ T cells from blood. These receptors all come from a man aged 30-40 years in good health.

A note on this clone: Other DNA sequences in this sample translate to the same CDR3. This rearrangement joins TRBV5-6 to TRBJ2-5; the D gene is possibly TRBD2 (6 bases). The CDR3 spans 11 residues. CDR1 and CDR2 (germline): SGHDT, YYEEEE. V was clipped by 7 bases and J by 5 bases, with 9 bases between them. The CDR3 reads CASSREETQYF. In DNA, the CDR3 is TGTGCCAGCTCACGGGAGGAGACCCAGTACTTC.

A few counts support this clone. V and J are TRBV14 and TRBJ2-3; D may correspond to TRBD1 or TRBD2 (5 bases each). V lost 3 bases to trimming and J lost 4 bases, with 17 bases between them. This CDR3 spans 16 amino acids. CDR1 is SGHDN, CDR2 FVKESK, per germline. The chain's CDR3 is CASSQRTQLGADTQYF. CDR3 bases: TGTGCCAGCAGCCAGAGGACTCAATTGGGGGCAGATACGCAGTATTTT.

This chain joins TRBV15 and TRBJ2-1; D not resolved. Trimming shortened V by 7 bases and J by 6 bases, and 7 bases separated the two germline ends. This CDR3 is built from 11 residues. In germline, CDR1 is LNHNV, CDR2 YYDKDF (reference sequence). CDR3 coding DNA: TGTGCCACCATCCTATCCAATGAGCAGTTCTTC. This translates into CATILSNEQFF.

This clone was counted between two and nine times. J is TRBJ2-3 and V is TRBV30, with D unclear. The CDR3 extends over 12 amino acids. Germline CDR1 is GTSNPN and CDR2 is SVGIG (reference sequence). Trimming cost V 6 bases and J 2 bases, with 9 bases left between them. The CDR3 coding sequence is TGTGCCTGCCGGCGCCCCACAGATACGCAGTATTTT. It yields the protein CACRRPTDTQYF. Variable domain in full (rest from reference TRBV30 and TRBJ2-3): SQTIHQWPATLVQPVGSPLSLECTVEGTSNPNLYWYRQAAGRGLQLLFYSVGIGQISSEVPQNLSASRPQDRQFILSSKKLLLSDSGFYLCACRRPTDTQYFGPGTRLTVL.

V and J are TRBV4-2 and TRBJ2-7; TRBD2 matches at 7 bases. CDR3 length: 15 amino acids. The V segment lost 3 bases and the J segment 2 bases; nucleotides outside the gene matches: 7. Germline-derived CDR1 and CDR2 are LGHNA and YNFKEQ. CDR3 bases: TGTGCCAGCAGCCAGCTGGCGGGAGATGCCTACGAGCAGTACGTC. Translation: CASSQLAGDAYEQYV.

This clone showed up just a few times. CDR3 region: CASSSRDFVQFF. The CDR3 region has the DNA TGCGCCAGCAGTTCACGGGACTTCGTCCAGTTCTTC. V and J are TRBV4-1 and TRBJ2-1; tentative D call: TRBD2 (6 bases). V was pared by 6 bases and J by 13 bases, with 16 bases between. The CDR3 totals 12 residues. Per the germline V gene, CDR1 is MGHRA and CDR2 is YSYEKL.

This clone was counted a few times. This chain links TRBV4-1 with TRBJ2-6, with D uncertain. The CDR3 is 15 amino acids. V was shortened by 3 bases and J by 2 bases, with 8 bases between the two germline ends. Germline V gene lookup returns CDR1 MGHRA and CDR2 YSYEKL. Written as DNA, the CDR3 is TGCGCCAGCAGCCAGTTCGATACTGGGGCCAACGTCCTGACTTTC. This encodes CASSQFDTGANVLTF.

The J gene is TRBJ2-1, the V gene TRBV4-2; TRBD2 aligns across 9 bases. The CDR3 is 15 residues long. Trimming at V came to 1 base and at J to 8 bases, leaving 6 bases not matched to a gene. CDR1 and CDR2 from the germline V gene are LGHNA and YNFKEQ. The CDR3 region is CASSQVAGERYEQFF. CDR3 bases: TGTGCCAGCAGCCAAGTAGCGGGAGAAAGATATGAGCAGTTCTTC.

The V gene is TRBV12-5, the J gene TRBJ2-1, with 11 bases aligning to TRBD2. Germline V lookup: CDR1 LGHNT, CDR2 FRNRAP. Unmatched junction bases numbered 1, after V lost 2 bases and J lost 7 bases. The CDR3 runs to 14 residues. CDR3 sequence (DNA): TGTGCTAGTGGTTTGACTAGCGGGGGAAATGAGCAGTTCTTC. Translation gives CASGLTSGGNEQFF.

The V gene is TRBV30, the J gene TRBJ2-5; D possibly uses TRBD1 or TRBD2 (6 bases each). Germline CDR1 reads GTSNPN; CDR2 reads SVGIG (reference sequence). There are 14 residues in the CDR3. Trimming took off 5 bases at V and 2 bases at J, with 15 bases between the two ends. The CDR3 protein is CAWDGGTSQETQYF. For the CDR3, the DNA is TGTGCCTGGGATGGAGGGACAAGTCAAGAGACCCAGTACTTC.

This clone showed up just a few times. The chain joins TRBV6-6 to TRBJ2-3, with D unclear. This CDR3 spans 12 amino acids. The ends were cut back, 5 bases at V and 2 bases at J, with 5 bases in the middle. Germline CDR1 MNHNY, CDR2 SVGAGI (reference sequence). Here the CDR3 DNA reads TGTGCCAGCAGTGGGGACACAGATACGCAGTATTTT. Its translation is CASSGDTDTQYF.

CDR3 in amino acids: CATSGYDRNFRDEQYV. Written as DNA, the CDR3 is TGTGCCACCAGCGGGTATGACAGGAACTTTAGGGACGAGCAGTACGTC. The chain is built from TRBV15 and TRBJ2-7, with D tentatively TRBD1 (6 bases). This CDR3 contains 16 residues. The germline V and J ends were trimmed by 5 bases and 5 bases, with 22 bases remaining between them. Germline CDR1 is LNHNV and CDR2 is YYDKDF (reference sequence).

This clone was seen a handful of times. The chain carries TRBV10-2 and TRBJ2-7; TRBD1 agrees at 7 bases. V lost 7 bases to trimming and J lost 3 bases; unmatched junction nucleotides: 6. Germline loops: CDR1 WSHSY, CDR2 SAAADI. CDR3 size: 13 residues. CDR3: CASKDRRVYEQYF. CDR3 nucleotides: TGCGCCAGCAAGGACAGGCGGGTCTACGAGCAGTACTTC.

In DNA, the CDR3 is TGTGCCAGCAGCCAACGGACTAGGATCGACGAGCAGTACTTC. This translates into CASSQRTRIDEQYF. The V gene is TRBV14, the J gene TRBJ2-7; 7 bases fit TRBD2. After removal of 2 bases from V and 5 bases from J, the junction contained 6 bases not matched to a gene. The CDR3 contains 14 residues. Germline CDR1 and CDR2: SGHDN and FVKESK. Drawing the rest from reference TRBV14 and TRBJ2-7, the complete variable domain is EAGVTQFPSHSVIEKGQTVTLRCDPISGHDNLYWYRRVMGKEIKFLLHFVKESKQDESGMPNNRFLAERTGGTYSTLKVQPAELEDSGVYFCASSQRTRIDEQYFGPGTRLTVT.

The rearrangement uses TRBV4-1 and TRBJ1-1; D remains unclear. Looked up from germline, CDR1 is MGHRA and CDR2 is YSYEKL. This CDR3 has 11 residues. Trimming took 1 base from V and 6 from J, leaving 3 bases between them. CDR3 bases: TGCGCCAGCAGCCAAGCTGCTGAAGCTTTCTTT. Translating gives CASSQAAEAFF.

V and J are TRBV18 and TRBJ2-1; D may be TRBD1 or TRBD2 (5 bases each). Per germline, CDR1 KGHSH and CDR2 LQKENI. Trimming took off 4 bases at V and 9 bases at J, with 13 bases between the two ends. This CDR3 spans 13 amino acids. The CDR3 coding sequence is TGTGCCAGCTCACGCCAGGGAGAGGGTGAGCAGTTCTTC. It specifies CASSRQGEGEQFF.

The chain employs TRBV7-2 and TRBJ1-2, with 9 positions matching TRBD1. This CDR3 comprises 15 residues. CDR1 SGHTA and CDR2 FQGNSA come from the germline V gene. Trimming removed 7 bases from V and 1 base from J; junction bases left unmatched: 7. CDR3 sequence: CASTLTGQGNYGYTF. The CDR3 nucleotides are TGTGCCAGCACCTTGACGGGACAGGGTAACTATGGCTACACCTTC.

The V call is TRBV6-6, the J call TRBJ2-7; D ambiguous. This CDR3 has 16 amino acids. Germline V gene sequence: CDR1 MNHNY, CDR2 SVGAGI (reference sequence). V was pared by 0 bases and J by 9 bases, with 21 bases between. As DNA, the CDR3 is TGTGCCAGCAGTTACTCGACAATTGGTCTACTGGACGGGCAGTACGTC. Protein: CASSYSTIGLLDGQYV.

The table lists this clone with a few counts. The chain uses TRBV7-2 and TRBJ2-5, with D maybe TRBD2 (6 bases). Between the trimmed V and J ends, which lost 5 bases and 1 base, there was a span of 14 bases. This CDR3 is 15 amino acids long. Germline assignment: CDR1 SGHTA and CDR2 FQGNSA. The DNA of the CDR3 is TGTGCCAGCAGCCCAGGCACTAGCCCCCAAGAGACCCAGTACTTC. Translation: CASSPGTSPQETQYF.

This clone was seen a handful of times. This chain uses TRBV5-4 with TRBJ2-1; 7 bases agree with TRBD2. V gave up 3 bases and J gave up 5 bases; unmatched junction bases: 11. CDR1 is SGHNT, CDR2 YYREEE, per germline (reference sequence). The CDR3 is made up of 16 amino acids. The CDR3 DNA reads as TGTGCCAGCAGCTCAATAGCGGCTAGCGGCAACAATGAGCAGTTCTTC. Its protein is CASSSIAASGNNEQFF.

The V call is TRBV4-3, the J call TRBJ1-4, with unresolved D. There are 15 residues in the CDR3. Germline loops: CDR1 LGHNA, CDR2 YSLEER. Deletions cut 0 bases from V and 3 bases from J, with 8 bases between. The CDR3 bases are TGCGCCAGCAGCCAAGATCACGGCTCTAATGAAAAACTGTTTTTT. Protein: CASSQDHGSNEKLFF.